Listed below are T cell receptor beta chains from one sample, sequenced in a study of shared clonotypes between healthy human individuals. Clones were sequenced by immunoSEQ multiplex PCR, and TCRdb holds only the in-frame ones, with some missing. This sample carries roughly 570,000 clones, 95% to 98% of them seen once, and the ten largest clones take approximately 0.3%. The sample consisted of naive CD8+ T cells sorted from blood. The receptors were gathered from a man aged 30-40 years in good health. Each CDR3 is given with its conserved first and last residue. The order of the fields is CDR3 length, clone size, V gene, J gene, D gene, CDR3 DNA, CDR3 protein. D genes are given only for firm matches. Part of the rows lack a size; the others show once, few, many or a class for expanded clones.

12	NA	TRBV11-2	TRBJ2-7	NA	TGTGCCAGCAGCTTGTTAGGCTACGAGCAGTACTTC	CASSLLGYEQYF
16	NA	TRBV13	TRBJ2-1	TRBD2	TGTGCCAGCAGCTTAGCCCCTAGCGGGGTTTACAATGAGCAGTTCTTC	CASSLAPSGVYNEQFF
13	NA	TRBV10-3	TRBJ2-1	TRBD1	TGTGCCATCGACAGGGGGGAAAACAATGAGCAGTTCTTC	CAIDRGENNEQFF
15	NA	TRBV6-1	TRBJ2-1	TRBD2	TGTGCCAGCAGGTTAGGACTAGCGGGAGTCTATGAGCAGTTCTTC	CASRLGLAGVYEQFF
15	once	TRBV27	TRBJ2-3	NA	TGTGCCAGCAGTAACCGAAATTATTATAGCGGTACGCAGTATTTT	CASSNRNYYSGTQYF
12	NA	TRBV9	TRBJ2-1	NA	TGTGCCAGCGGCGGGAACTACAATGAGCAGTTCTTC	CASGGNYNEQFF
13	NA	TRBV6-5	TRBJ2-1	NA	TGTGCCAGCAGTTACTCGAAAGGAAATGAGCAGTTCTTC	CASSYSKGNEQFF
12	NA	TRBV27	TRBJ1-5	NA	TGTGCCAGCAGGGACAGCAATCAGCCCCAGCATTTT	CASRDSNQPQHF
14	NA	TRBV30	TRBJ2-1	NA	TGTGCCTGGAGTGTCGGGTTCGGAGACAATGAGCAGTTCTTC	CAWSVGFGDNEQFF
14	NA	TRBV5-4	TRBJ2-7	NA	TGTGCCAGCAGCTTGAGTGAGACCCCCTACGAGCAGTACTTC	CASSLSETPYEQYF
12	NA	TRBV5-1	TRBJ2-7	NA	TGCGCCAGCAGCCTGGGTGACTACGAGCAGTACTTC	CASSLGDYEQYF
15	NA	TRBV6-1	TRBJ2-2	NA	TGTGCCAGCAGTGGTAGTCCAGGGGAAACCGGGGAGCTGTTTTTT	CASSGSPGETGELFF
15	NA	TRBV30	TRBJ2-3	TRBD1	TGTGCCTGGAGTGGGGGGACAGCTAGCACAGATACGCAGTATTTT	CAWSGGTASTDTQYF
17	NA	TRBV11-3	TRBJ2-1	TRBD2	TGTGCCAGCAGCCCAAGACTAGCGGGAGAGATCCACAATGAGCAGTTCTTC	CASSPRLAGEIHNEQFF
13	NA	TRBV29-1	TRBJ1-2	NA	TGCAGCGTGACCGGGACTAGAGGCTATGGCTACACCTTC	CSVTGTRGYGYTF
16	NA	TRBV2	TRBJ2-7	TRBD1	TGTGCCAGCAGTGGGAGTAAGGGACAGGGAGTTCACGAGCAGTACTTC	CASSGSKGQGVHEQYF
14	NA	TRBV29-1	TRBJ1-4	TRBD1	TGCAGCGTTGAAGAGACAGGGACAAATGAAAAACTGTTTTTT	CSVEETGTNEKLFF
14	NA	TRBV27	TRBJ2-7	NA	TGTGCCAGCAGTTTGACCCAGGGGACCTACGAGCAGTACTTC	CASSLTQGTYEQYF
16	NA	TRBV4-1	TRBJ2-7	NA	TGCGCCAGCAGCCAAGTTTCTGCCGATAGGGCCTACGAGCAGTACTTC	CASSQVSADRAYEQYF
12	once	TRBV28	TRBJ1-4	NA	TGTGCCAGCAGCGGGGGCGAAGAAAAACTGTTTTTT	CASSGGEEKLFF
14	NA	TRBV7-9	TRBJ2-1	TRBD2	TGTGCCAGCAGCTTATCAGCGGGAGGAAATGAGCAGTTCTTC	CASSLSAGGNEQFF
15	NA	TRBV6-5	TRBJ2-7	TRBD1	TGTGCCAGCAGTTTATCGGACAGGGTCTCCTACGAGCAGTACTTC	CASSLSDRVSYEQYF
12	once	TRBV5-5	TRBJ2-5	NA	TGTGCCAGCAGCTTGGAGGCGGAGACCCAGTACTTC	CASSLEAETQYF
14	NA	TRBV11-2	TRBJ2-2	TRBD2	TGTGCCAGCAGAGCGGGAGGGGGAATCGGGGAGCTGTTTTTT	CASRAGGGIGELFF
17	NA	TRBV4-1	TRBJ2-2	TRBD2	TGCGCCAGCAGCCATCTAGCGGGAGGGCCGGGGACCGGGGAGCTGTTTTTT	CASSHLAGGPGTGELFF
13	NA	TRBV7-9	TRBJ2-2	NA	TGTGCCAGCAGCTCGGGGGCCACCGGGGAGCTGTTTTTT	CASSSGATGELFF
17	NA	TRBV7-9	TRBJ2-2	NA	TGTGCCAGCAGCTTACTCGTCGAGGGGACGAACACCGGGGAGCTGTTTTTT	CASSLLVEGTNTGELFF
13	NA	TRBV10-3	TRBJ1-2	NA	TGTGCCATCAGTGGACAGTTGTACAATGGCTACACCTTC	CAISGQLYNGYTF
15	NA	TRBV11-2	TRBJ2-1	TRBD1	TGTGCCAGCAGCCCGGACAGGGCTTCCTACAATGAGCAGTTCTTC	CASSPDRASYNEQFF
15	once	TRBV10-1	TRBJ2-3	NA	TGCGCCAGCAGTGAGTCTCCCCGGAACTCAGATACGCAGTATTTT	CASSESPRNSDTQYF
13	few	TRBV27	TRBJ2-5	NA	TGTGCCAGCAGTTTACTAGGGGAGGAGACCCAGTACTTC	CASSLLGEETQYF